This record looks at one T cell receptor beta chain sequence and its context. What it binds is unknown. H&E slides confirmed each diagnosis, reviewed by two pathologists independently. Macro-dissection enriched premalignant or tumor cells before nucleic acid extraction. The sample is drawn from a study of immune evolution from preneoplasia to lung adenocarcinoma. About the research overall: HLA loss of heterozygosity: under 7.5% AIS, about 15% MIA, over 30% ADC, none AAH.

The CDR3 sequence is 14 residues long. Trimming took 3 bases from V and 7 from J, leaving 16 bases between them. CDR1 is LNHDA, CDR2 SQIVND, per germline (reference sequence). The repertoire was sequenced with immunoSEQ multiplex PCR; TCRdb's copy has only in-frame clones and lacks some. The table has 11,000 to 15,000 clones, around 80% seen once. Notes on the study in general: Later-stage lesions appeared to have more T cells, more diversity, less clonality.

The sample taken for sequencing was FFPE minimally invasive lung adenocarcinoma tissue. This chain uses TRBV19 with TRBJ2-7, with D tentatively TRBD2 (5 bases). The sequence derives from a person aged 65 to 85 with lung adenocarcinoma. The CDR3 reads CASSIRAPTGEQYF. The CDR3 coding sequence is TGTGCCAGTAGTATTCGGGCGCCCACGGGGGAGCAGTACTTC.